In its sample, the clone carrying this T cell receptor beta chain was seen a few times. Its antigen is unknown. Germline trimming cut 6 bases from V and 4 bases from J; bases unmatched to any gene: 6. CDR1 is DFQATT and CDR2 is SNEGSKA in the germline V gene (reference sequence). This CDR3 is built from 12 residues. These data come from a study of post-analysis software for immune sequencing data. Regarding the study as a whole: Elevated frequency relative to controls characterized roughly 5 TRBV segments in patients, TRBV5-6, TRBV5-1 and TRBV20-1 among them.

The library was made from cDNA and included unique molecular identifiers. TCRdb re-called the PCR reads with MiXCR, one entry per CDR3 protein. Of more than 450,000 distinct CDR3 sequences listed, 34% are singletons. The chain uses TRBV20-1 and TRBJ2-7, with 7 bases that match TRBD2. The sequence came from a girl aged 2 to 17 with multiple sclerosis. Input material: blood. In nucleotides, the CDR3 is TGCAGTGCCGGGCAGGGAGGGTACGAGCAGTACTTC. Its translation: CSAGQGGYEQYF.